The 15 T cell receptor beta chains listed next were all sequenced from one sample in a study of T cells in Graves' hyperthyroidism and ophthalmopathy. RNA transcripts yielded amplified TCR beta CDR3 regions. When the TCR CDR3 underwent first-round RT-PCR, the HTBI primer set was used. Using its own MiXCR run on the multiplex PCR reads, TCRdb lists one record per CDR3 protein. Among 540,000 or so distinct CDR3 sequences listed, around 16% were seen once. The source material was blood. The origin of the receptors is a woman in her 30s with Graves' hyperthyroidism.

This clonotype showed up just a few times. This chain connects TRBV15 to TRBJ1-5; TRBD1 matches at 7 bases. The CDR3 runs 13 residues. CDR1 is LNHNV, CDR2 YYDKDF, per germline (reference sequence). Losses at the gene ends were 5 bases for V and 7 bases for J; bases not matched to a gene: 5. The CDR3 reads CATSEGAGQPQHF. Here the CDR3 DNA reads TGTGCCACCAGCGAGGGGGCGGGCCAGCCCCAGCATTTT.

This clonotype occurred a few times. This rearrangement joins TRBV19 to TRBJ1-1; TRBD1 aligns across 7 bases. The germline V gene has CDR1 LNHDA and CDR2 SQIVND (reference sequence). This CDR3 has 13 amino acids. The junction had 2 bases not matched to a gene; V was cut back by 6 bases and J by 1 base. The CDR3 region is CASRRTGNTEAFF. The CDR3 nucleotides are TGTGCCAGTAGACGGACAGGGAACACTGAAGCTTTCTTT.

The table lists this clonotype with a few counts. The J gene is TRBJ1-2, the V gene TRBV12-3 or TRBV12-4; a weak D match, TRBD1 (5 bases). The CDR3 consists of 12 residues. V shed 6 bases and J shed 6 bases, with 11 bases lying between them. CDR3: CASRGPSDGYTF. For the CDR3, the DNA is TGTGCCAGCAGGGGGCCCTCAGATGGCTACACCTTC.

This clonotype was recorded many times. CDR3 sequence (DNA): TGTGCCAGCAGCCAATCCGGGACACTCTATGAGCAGTTCTTC. It specifies CASSQSGTLYEQFF. The V call is TRBV3-1, the J call TRBJ2-1; D possibly corresponds to TRBD1 (6 bases). Trimming took 2 bases from V and 8 from J, leaving 13 bases between them. The CDR3 runs 14 residues. CDR1 LGHDT and CDR2 YNNKEL come from the germline V gene (reference sequence).

This clonotype occurred once. CDR3 sequence: CASSRQNLNTEAFF. The CDR3 bases are TGTGCCAGCAGCCGACAGAACCTTAACACTGAAGCTTTCTTT. The chain couples TRBV3-1 to TRBJ1-1, with a weak D call TRBD1 (5 bases). V shed 4 bases and J shed 2 bases, with 11 bases lying between them. CDR3 length equals 14 residues. Germline-derived CDR1 and CDR2 are LGHDT and YNNKEL (reference sequence).

This clonotype showed up many times. The CDR3 loop reads CASSEDRDRREKLFF. The CDR3 nucleotides read TGTGCCAGCAGCGAGGACCGGGACAGGCGTGAAAAACTGTTTTTT. The chain employs TRBV2 and TRBJ1-4; TRBD1 aligns across 8 bases. Unmatched junction bases numbered 10, after V lost 6 bases and J lost 7 bases. The CDR3 is 15 amino acids. Germline V gene sequence: CDR1 SNHLY, CDR2 FYNNEI.

The gene calls are TRBV4-1 and TRBJ2-7; D perhaps matches TRBD1 (5 bases). V lost 1 base and J lost 4, with 14 bases in between. The CDR3 length is 15 residues. Germline lookup yields CDR1 MGHRA and CDR2 YSYEKL. In DNA form, the CDR3 reads TGCGCCAGCAGCCAAGGGGTAGTAGGGGAATACGAGCAGTACTTC. Protein product: CASSQGVVGEYEQYF.

This clonotype was counted ten times or more. This chain's CDR3 is CASSVGTSGTLYEQYF. In DNA form, the CDR3 reads TGTGCCAGCAGCGTAGGGACTAGCGGCACCCTCTACGAGCAGTACTTC. V and J are TRBV9 and TRBJ2-7; 10 nucleotides line up with TRBD2. With 0 bases clipped from V and 3 bases from J, the junction kept 6 bases outside the gene matches. CDR3 size: 16 residues. Germline values: CDR1 SGDLS, CDR2 YYNGEE.

This clonotype turned up a few times. The rearrangement joins TRBV19 to TRBJ1-1, with TRBD1 as a possible D gene (6 bases). The germline gives CDR1 LNHDA, CDR2 SQIVND (reference sequence). There are 15 residues in the CDR3. The V end lost 5 bases, the J end lost 5 bases, and 18 bases lay between the germline ends. The CDR3 spells CASSPPTGLGTEAFF. The DNA of the CDR3 is TGTGCCAGTAGTCCCCCGACAGGCCTGGGGACTGAAGCTTTCTTT.

This clonotype was seen a few times. The V and J genes are TRBV20-1 and TRBJ2-5; D might be TRBD2 (6 bases). CDR1 is DFQATT and CDR2 is SNEGSKA in the germline V gene (reference sequence). V lost 6 bases and J lost 2, with 10 bases in between. The CDR3 consists of 12 residues. The CDR3 bases are TGCAGTGCGCCGACTAGACAAGAGACCCAGTACTTC. Translation: CSAPTRQETQYF.

The sample holds a few counts of this clonotype. The chain has TRBV5-1 and TRBJ2-1, with TRBD2 identical over 11 bases. The CDR3 has 16 residues. V was clipped by 3 bases and J by 4 bases; unmatched bases: 6. CDR1 is SGHRS, CDR2 YFSETQ, per germline. DNA of the CDR3: TGCGCCAGCAGCTCACGGGGGACTAGCGGATACAATGAGCAGTTCTTC. This sequence encodes CASSSRGTSGYNEQFF.

This clonotype was detected only a few times. The rearrangement links TRBV28 to TRBJ2-5; D remains unclear. There are 13 residues in the CDR3. Between the trimmed V and J ends, which lost 2 bases and 7 bases, there was a span of 11 bases. Germline CDR1 is MDHEN and CDR2 is SYDVKM. CDR3: CASSLPSGVTQYF. CDR3 DNA sequence: TGTGCCAGCAGTTTACCTAGTGGAGTGACCCAGTACTTC.

This clonotype was seen at least ten times. CDR3 loop: CASTLEGTSGTYEQYF. DNA of the CDR3: TGTGCCAGCACCCTGGAGGGGACTAGCGGGACCTACGAGCAGTACTTC. The V call is TRBV7-2, the J call TRBJ2-7, with 13 bases matching TRBD2. Germline CDR1 is SGHTA and CDR2 is FQGNSA. V trimming: 7 bases; J trimming: 2 bases; junction bases outside the gene matches: 8. CDR3 size: 16 residues.

This chain connects TRBV6-1 to TRBJ2-2, with TRBD1 matching 8 bases. The CDR3 is 12 amino acids. From germline, CDR1 is MNHNS and CDR2 SASEGT. The V and J ends lost 6 bases and 6 bases, in that order; junction bases with no gene match: 0. The CDR3 DNA sequence: TGTGCCAGCAGACAGGGGGCCGGGGAGCTGTTTTTT. This encodes CASRQGAGELFF.

This clonotype was observed many times. This chain uses TRBV20-1 with TRBJ1-1; no definite D call. Germline V gene data show CDR1 as DFQATT and CDR2 as SNEGSKA (reference sequence). V was shortened by 5 bases and J by 10 bases, with 20 bases between the two germline ends. The CDR3 spans 13 residues. CDR3 nucleotides: TGCAGTGCTCCCGGGGAGGGCGCCAGCGTAGCTTTCTTT. This codes for CSAPGEGASVAFF.